The following is a TCR beta chain sequence with its context. At least ten counts were recorded for this clonotype. This receptor's antigen is unknown. It has no much larger one-base neighbor in the sample; base qualities were not kept. The source of the sample is a study of T cells after yellow fever vaccination (dated by TCRdb to between 2018 and 2021). In the study overall: The SMART-Seq v4 Ultra Low Input RNA kit was used to prepare libraries from fractions with low cell numbers. To follow T-cell clones before and after both primary and booster YFV17D yellow fever vaccination, bulk TCR alpha and beta repertoires underwent longitudinal sequencing. Two healthy male donors, one aged 18 to 30 and one aged 30 to 40 years, made up the cohort. Blood samples were taken at several timepoints before and after primary and secondary immunization, and bulk PBMC replicates and cell subsets were isolated.

General study outcomes and caveats: Because abundant contaminating clonotypes from the bulk population could be contained in FACS-sorted repertoires, computational filtering was required. Because only a couple of donors were included in the study, the extent to which the findings can be generalized is limited. Compared with the primary T-cell response, the secondary T-cell response was weaker but faster, peaking on day 5 rather than day 15. After the booster, most of the clones that had expanded following primary vaccination were detected again (just under 97% of CD4 and around nine tenths of CD8), which suggests that memory was broadly maintained. A small fraction of clonotypes showed up in both the CD4 and CD8 compartments, probably as a result of convergent recombination.

This specimen's treatment or condition label, per the study, means: live attenuated yellow fever vaccine strain. A standard Ficoll-Paque protocol was used to isolate PBMCs from peripheral blood. Dynabeads CD4 and CD8 positive selection kits were used to isolate the CD4 and CD8 T-cell fractions. RNA was extracted with TriZol from bulk PBMCs, CD4 and CD8 fractions, and dextramer-positive and dextramer-negative fractions. From a lookup of the germline V gene, CDR1 and CDR2 are LGHNT and FRNRAP. The CDR3 covers 14 residues, taking in both the cysteine and the phenylalanine. Of the read, only the CDR3 DNA is kept; its 42 bases are in frame from base 1. After removal of 8 bases from V and 5 bases from J, the junction retains 9 bases not matched to a gene. Synthesis of TCR cDNA relied on 5'RACE template switching, a step that introduced a universal primer site along with unique molecular identifiers. cDNA synthesis was primed from both the TCR alpha and TCR beta constant segments. Library amplification used two PCR steps, and the second PCR step added sample barcodes and sequencing adapters. Sequencing of libraries was done on Illumina HiSeq 2500 (2x100 bp) or NovaSeq (2x150 bp). Per the original workflow: MIGEC handled demultiplexing of reads and collapsing into UMI consensus sequences, while MiXCR performed V(D)J alignment. Using edgeR on replicate PBMC samples, clonotypes were called vaccine-responding if FDR was below 0.01 and the log2 fold change was above 5 up to day 15. CD4 or CD8 identity was assigned to each bulk clonotype according to whether the clonotype was present at higher abundance in the sequenced CD4 repertoire or the sequenced CD8 repertoire. Clones were called with MiXCR by TCRdb after fastp trimmed the public reads at Q25, and only in-frame beta chains were retained. Each entry is one CDR3 protein sequence, shown with its most common DNA and genes. In this record, the V and J calls reflect TCRdb's handling and not the investigators' own analysis. The sample table holds some 69,000 distinct CDR3 sequences, of which 5.9% were seen once. In total, the top ten clones hold around 2.1% of the sample.

In this chain, TRBV12-5 is recombined with TRBJ2-5, and 9 junctional nucleotides match TRBD2. This sequence originates from a man between 18 and 35 years old who received the YFV17D yellow fever vaccine. The specimen comprised CD4+ T cells sorted from PBMCs, sampled approximately 15 days after the first yellow fever vaccination. The CDR3 has the sequence CASSPGTSRETQYF. Read as DNA, the sequence is TGTGCTAGTTCCCCCGGGACTAGCAGGGAGACCCAGTACTTC.